This entry lists 27 T cell receptor beta chains sequenced from one sample in a study of T-cell memory formation after mild COVID-19. TCRdb reprocessed the 5' RACE reads via MiXCR and lists one record per CDR3 protein. The table shows about 610,000 distinct CDR3 sequences, with about 18% occurring only once. The specimen was PBMCs or a T cell subset sorted from them (not recorded which). Receptors were obtained from an adult woman who had mild COVID-19 (a few samples of this study predate the infection). Cell type and time point are not known.

This clonotype was counted many times. The rearrangement uses TRBV27 and TRBJ2-7, with D possibly matching TRBD2 (6 bases). This CDR3 comprises 15 residues. Trimming removed 6 bases at V and 2 bases at J, with 17 bases between. The germline V gene has CDR1 MNHEY and CDR2 SMNVEV (reference sequence). The CDR3 sequence: CASSLGRAGTYEQYF. The CDR3 nucleotides read TGTGCCAGCAGCTTGGGTCGAGCGGGCACCTACGAGCAGTACTTC.

This chain links TRBV7-2 with TRBJ2-1, with D perhaps matching TRBD1 (5 bases). Germline lookup yields CDR1 SGHTA and CDR2 FQGNSA. V was pared by 3 bases and J by 0 bases, with 21 bases between. CDR3 length: 19 residues. CDR3: CASSLSRAGVVGSYNEQFF. In DNA form, the CDR3 reads TGTGCCAGCAGCTTGTCCAGGGCCGGAGTGGTTGGCTCCTACAATGAGCAGTTCTTC.

The rearrangement joins TRBV10-3 to TRBJ1-6; D perhaps matches TRBD1 (6 bases). The ends were cut back, 3 bases at V and 5 bases at J, with 17 bases in the middle. Germline V CDR1 and CDR2: ENHRY, SYGVKD. CDR3 length: 17 amino acids. CDR3 DNA: TGTGCCATCAGTGAAAAGGATGTGGACAGTGATAATTCACCCCTCCACTTT. It yields the protein CAISEKDVDSDNSPLHF.

The V call is TRBV15, the J call TRBJ1-2; D not certain. CDR1 is LNHNV, CDR2 YYDKDF, per germline (reference sequence). V dropped 4 bases and J dropped 4 bases, with 16 bases sitting between them. This CDR3 is 15 amino acids long. CDR3 sequence (DNA): TGTGCCACCAGCAACAACCTACAGAGTTTCTATGGCTACACCTTC. Its translation is CATSNNLQSFYGYTF.

This chain uses TRBV5-1 with TRBJ2-3; no clear D. Germline CDR1 and CDR2: SGHRS and YFSETQ. The V end was cut by 0 bases, the J end by 2 bases, with 10 bases between. This CDR3 has 15 amino acids. The CDR3 here is CASSLVGQVTDTQYF. DNA for the CDR3: TGCGCCAGCAGCTTGGTAGGGCAGGTCACAGATACGCAGTATTTT.

V is TRBV9 and J is TRBJ2-3, with D possibly matching TRBD1 (6 bases). Germline V CDR1 and CDR2: SGDLS, YYNGEE. CDR3 size: 12 residues. V shed 4 bases and J shed 7 bases, with 10 bases lying between them. The CDR3: CASSPDSYTQYF. Written as DNA, the CDR3 is TGTGCCAGCAGCCCGGACAGTTATACGCAGTATTTT.

The V call is TRBV6-6, the J call TRBJ2-7; 9 bases are a match to TRBD1. Germline CDR1 is MNHNY and CDR2 is SVGAGI (reference sequence). J gave up 6 bases and V 2 bases, and 8 bases lay outside the gene matches. This CDR3 has 15 residues. The CDR3 DNA reads as TGTGCCAGCAGTTACCTCACGACAGGGGGGTCCGAGCAGTACTTC. Its protein product is CASSYLTTGGSEQYF.

Comments on this clonotype: The junction departs from germline at one end; a sequencing error may be responsible. Here the CDR3 DNA reads TGTGCCAGAAGCTTAGGGGGTTTCAGGACTGAAGCTTTCTTT. Protein product: CARSLGGFRTEAFF. The chain is built from TRBV7-8 and TRBJ1-1; tentative D call: TRBD1 (6 bases). The CDR3 has 14 amino acids. Germline-derived CDR1 and CDR2 are SGHVS and FQNEAQ.

This clonotype has just a few counts. This rearrangement joins TRBV7-6 to TRBJ2-7; TRBD1 matches 10 bases. Trimming at V came to 5 bases and at J to 2 bases, leaving 9 bases not matched to a gene. The CDR3 sequence is 16 residues long. Germline values: CDR1 SGHVS, CDR2 FNYEAQ. This chain's CDR3 is CASSPSGQGVPYEQYF. CDR3 coding DNA: TGTGCCAGCAGCCCCTCAGGACAGGGGGTTCCCTACGAGCAGTACTTC.

The table lists this clonotype with a few counts. The CDR3 reads CASSFMGTNEKLFF. The CDR3 nucleotides are TGTGCCAGCAGCTTCATGGGCACTAATGAAAAACTGTTTTTT. J is TRBJ1-4 and V is TRBV5-5; D uncertain. Germline CDR1 and CDR2: SGHKS and YYEKEE (reference sequence). V gave up 2 bases and J gave up 2 bases, with 7 bases separating them. This CDR3 contains 14 residues.

The V call is TRBV7-8, the J call TRBJ1-6, with 8 bases that match TRBD1. Germline V CDR1 and CDR2: SGHVS, FQNEAQ. V gave up 4 bases and J gave up 7 bases; unmatched junction bases: 6. This CDR3 is 15 amino acids long. The CDR3 is CASSSLQGVNSPLHF. The CDR3 DNA is TGTGCCAGCAGCTCCCTACAGGGGGTAAATTCACCCCTCCACTTT.

This clonotype showed up many times. V usage is TRBV11-2 and J usage is TRBJ2-7, with TRBD1 matching 7 bases. The length of the CDR3 is 15 residues. Germline CDR1 reads SGHAT; CDR2 reads FQNNGV. J was trimmed by 4 bases and V by 2 bases; bases with no gene match: 8. DNA of the CDR3: TGTGCCAGCAGCTTAAGAGGGGGCGCGTCTTACGAGCAGTACTTC. It yields the protein CASSLRGGASYEQYF.

There are a few counts of this clonotype. This chain connects TRBV11-2 to TRBJ2-3, with 7 bases fitting TRBD2. There are 15 residues in the CDR3. Per germline, CDR1 SGHAT and CDR2 FQNNGV. V lost 5 bases and J lost 2; bases outside the gene matches: 7. The CDR3 region has the DNA TGTGCCAGCAGCCCCTGGAGCGGGGCCACAGATACGCAGTATTTT. It translates to CASSPWSGATDTQYF.

The rearrangement uses TRBV6-2 or TRBV6-3 and TRBJ2-5; D may be TRBD1 (6 bases). Trimming shortened V by 6 bases and J by 1 base, and 24 bases separated the two germline ends. Germline values: CDR1 MNHEY, CDR2 SVGEGT. The CDR3 totals 18 residues. DNA for the CDR3: TGTGCCAGCAGGGTATTCCCCCGCCAGGGGAGCACCCAAGAGACCCAGTACTTC. Amino acid sequence: CASRVFPRQGSTQETQYF.

This clonotype has only a few counts. J is TRBJ1-1 and V is TRBV7-9; D unresolved. Germline V lookup: CDR1 SEHNR, CDR2 FQNEAQ (reference sequence). This CDR3 spans 13 amino acids. V was trimmed by 7 bases and J by 6 bases, leaving 15 bases between them. The DNA for the CDR3 is TGTGCCAGCACCCAATCGTCAATCGCTGAAGCTTTCTTT. Translated, it gives CASTQSSIAEAFF.

CDR3 DNA sequence: TGTGCCAGCAGCCGATCCAGTCTCGATTCACCCCTCCACTTT. It translates to CASSRSSLDSPLHF. The chain has TRBV3-1 and TRBJ1-6; D remains unclear. Germline CDR1 and CDR2: LGHDT and YNNKEL (reference sequence). The CDR3 length is 14 residues. V lost 4 bases, J lost 8 bases, and 12 bases lay in between.

The rearrangement joins TRBV12-3 or TRBV12-4 to TRBJ1-1; D perhaps matches TRBD1 (6 bases). The CDR3 spans 15 residues. V gave up 8 bases and J gave up 5 bases, with 21 bases separating them. The CDR3 here is CASAPARGGRTEAFF. The CDR3 DNA follows: TGTGCCAGCGCACCGGCGAGAGGGGGAAGAACTGAAGCTTTCTTT.

The gene calls are TRBV4-1 and TRBJ2-7; tentative D call: TRBD1 (6 bases). The length of the CDR3 is 16 residues. Germline V gives CDR1 MGHRA, CDR2 YSYEKL. The V end lost 4 bases, the J end lost 4 bases, and 20 bases lay between the germline ends. The CDR3 sequence is CASSPETGNPVYEQYF. In DNA, the CDR3 is TGCGCCAGCAGCCCAGAGACAGGCAACCCAGTGTACGAGCAGTACTTC.

This clonotype was found a few times. The chain joins TRBV4-1 to TRBJ1-5; tentatively, D is TRBD1 (6 bases). Between the trimmed V and J ends, which lost 3 bases and 1 base, there was a span of 13 bases. CDR1 and CDR2 from the germline V gene are MGHRA and YSYEKL. The CDR3 contains 16 residues. The CDR3 DNA reads as TGCGCCAGCAGCCATCGGGGGCCTGAGAGCAATCAGCCCCAGCATTTT. This encodes CASSHRGPESNQPQHF.

This chain joins TRBV30 and TRBJ2-7; 8 bases match TRBD1. After removal of 3 bases from V and 5 bases from J, the junction contained 3 bases not matched to a gene. The CDR3 is 12 residues long. Germline V gives CDR1 GTSNPN, CDR2 SVGIG (reference sequence). The CDR3 spells CAWSGQGNEQYF. The CDR3 DNA is TGTGCCTGGAGCGGACAGGGTAACGAGCAGTACTTC. The full variable domain, its missing parts supplied by reference TRBV30 and TRBJ2-7, is SQTIHQWPATLVQPVGSPLSLECTVEGTSNPNLYWYRQAAGRGLQLLFYSVGIGQISSEVPQNLSASRPQDRQFILSSKKLLLSDSGFYLCAWSGQGNEQYFGPGTRLTVT.

This clonotype was counted ten times or more. The gene calls are TRBV18 and TRBJ2-3; D might be TRBD2 (6 bases). The V and J ends lost 5 bases and 0 bases respectively, with 12 bases between them. CDR1 is KGHSH, CDR2 LQKENI, per germline. The CDR3 has 15 residues. For the CDR3, the DNA is TGTGCCAGCTCAACGGACTATTCCAGCACAGATACGCAGTATTTT. Translation: CASSTDYSSTDTQYF. The whole variable domain, remainder taken from reference TRBV18 and TRBJ2-3, is NAGVMQNPRHLVRRRGQEARLRCSPMKGHSHVYWYRQLPEEGLKFMVYLQKENIIDESGMPKERFSAEFPKEGPSILRIQQVVRGDSAAYFCASSTDYSSTDTQYFGPGTRLTVL.

This rearrangement joins TRBV7-2 to TRBJ1-4; D may be TRBD1 (6 bases). Trimming stripped 6 bases from V and 8 bases from J, with 16 bases between. The germline V gene has CDR1 SGHTA and CDR2 FQGNSA. The CDR3 is 14 residues long. CDR3 loop: CASRDGGGDEKLFF. The CDR3 coding sequence is TGTGCCAGCAGAGACGGGGGGGGCGACGAAAAACTGTTTTTT. The full variable domain, in which reference TRBV7-2 and TRBJ1-4 provide the parts outside the CDR3, is GAGVSQSPSNKVTEKGKDVELRCDPISGHTALYWYRQSLGQGLEFLIYFQGNSAPDKSGLPSDRFSAERTGGSVSTLTIQRTQQEDSAVYLCASRDGGGDEKLFFGSGTQLSVL.

The gene calls are TRBV18 and TRBJ2-1, with D unresolved. There are 16 residues in the CDR3. V was cut by 6 bases and J by 8 bases, with 23 bases left in between. CDR1 KGHSH and CDR2 LQKENI come from the germline V gene. For the CDR3, the DNA is TGTGCCAGCTCCCGCGGCGTGACAAGTCTAGGCGATGAGCAGTTCTTC. Encoded protein: CASSRGVTSLGDEQFF. The full variable domain, its missing parts supplied by reference TRBV18 and TRBJ2-1, is NAGVMQNPRHLVRRRGQEARLRCSPMKGHSHVYWYRQLPEEGLKFMVYLQKENIIDESGMPKERFSAEFPKEGPSILRIQQVVRGDSAAYFCASSRGVTSLGDEQFFGPGTRLTVL.

This clonotype was seen only a few times. The V gene is TRBV7-9, the J gene TRBJ2-3; D is unclear. Germline V CDR1 and CDR2: SEHNR, FQNEAQ (reference sequence). V was cut by 3 bases and J by 0 bases, with 10 bases left in between. The CDR3 runs 15 residues. CDR3 in amino acids: CASSLGLESTDTQYF. CDR3 DNA: TGTGCCAGCAGCTTGGGTCTAGAAAGCACAGATACGCAGTATTTT. Full variable domain (rest looked up from reference TRBV7-9 and TRBJ2-3): DTGVSQNPRHKITKRGQNVTFRCDPISEHNRLYWYRQTLGQGPEFLTYFQNEAQLEKSRLLSDRFSAERPKGSFSTLEIQRTEQGDSAMYLCASSLGLESTDTQYFGPGTRLTVL.

The chain carries TRBV7-3 and TRBJ1-2, with TRBD1 matching 7 bases. The CDR3 is 13 residues long. J was trimmed by 7 bases and V by 5 bases; bases with no gene match: 7. The germline V gene encodes CDR1 SGHTA and CDR2 FQGTGA. The DNA for the CDR3 is TGTGCCAGCAGCCCCATTCAGGGGGGTGGCTACACCTTC. Residues: CASSPIQGGGYTF.

This clonotype was counted between two and nine times. The chain couples TRBV7-2 to TRBJ1-2; D remains ambiguous. Germline CDR1 and CDR2: SGHTA and FQGNSA. Trimming shortened V by 5 bases and J by 4 bases, and 20 bases separated the two germline ends. The CDR3 length is 16 residues. The CDR3 spells CASSTRLDPGPYGYTF. The CDR3 DNA sequence: TGTGCCAGCAGCACAAGGCTGGATCCCGGTCCCTATGGCTACACCTTC.

This clonotype was counted between two and nine times. The genes are TRBV12-3 or TRBV12-4 and TRBJ2-3, with 8 bases aligning to TRBD2. This CDR3 is 16 amino acids long. The trim removed 3 bases at V and 6 bases at J, leaving 11 bases unmatched. CDR3 protein: CASSLPSGRAPDTQYF. CDR3 sequence (DNA): TGTGCCAGCAGTTTGCCCTCCGGGAGGGCTCCCGATACGCAGTATTTT.